Below, 10 T cell receptor beta chains from the same sample are listed, as sequenced in a study of breast tumors, draining lymph nodes, adjacent tissues. TCRdb re-called the multiplex PCR reads through MiXCR, storing one row per CDR3 protein. The profile shows about 230,000 distinct CDR3 sequences, 32% of them singletons. Axillary draining lymph nodes of breast cancer patients supplied the node samples. Sequenced input: axillary lymph node tissue. Receptors were obtained from a female donor with breast cancer. Some clones in this sample may be carry-over from other donors' samples.

On this clonotype itself: A much larger clone lies a single base off, so this may be a read error. The chain uses TRBV6-6 and TRBJ1-3; weak D call: TRBD1 (5 bases). Trimming pared 6 bases from V and 6 bases from J, leaving 12 bases between. The CDR3 extends over 13 amino acids. Germline-derived CDR1 and CDR2 are MNHNY and SVGAGI (reference sequence). The CDR3 spells CASSRDLKNTIYF. The DNA for the CDR3 is TGTGCCAGCAGCCGGGACCTGAAAAACACCATATATTTT.

This clonotype was counted a single time. The chain uses TRBV7-9 and TRBJ2-7; TRBD2 aligns across 13 bases. The V gene's germline CDR1 is SEHNR and CDR2 FQNEAQ (reference sequence). Unmatched junction bases numbered 4, after V lost 2 bases and J lost 6 bases. The CDR3 spans 15 residues. CDR3 sequence reads: CASSLQLAGGTEQYF. CDR3 nucleotides: TGTGCCAGCAGCTTACAACTAGCGGGAGGGACCGAGCAGTACTTC.

This clonotype was observed a few times. V usage is TRBV11-3 and J usage is TRBJ2-7, with 8 bases that match TRBD1. From germline, CDR1 is SGHNT and CDR2 YENEEA. The CDR3 runs to 15 residues. Trimming at V came to 4 bases and at J to 0 bases, leaving 5 bases not matched to a gene. CDR3 nucleotides: TGTGCCAGCAGCTCTGGACAGGGTGCCTCCTACGAGCAGTACTTC. This sequence encodes CASSSGQGASYEQYF.

In this sample, this clonotype turned up many times. V is TRBV6-1 and J is TRBJ1-3; perhaps TRBD1 as D (5 bases). Germline V CDR1 and CDR2: MNHNS, SASEGT. The V end lost 7 bases, the J end lost 2 bases, and 12 bases lay between the germline ends. CDR3 size: 14 residues. CDR3 in DNA: TGTGCCAGCATCCAACGGGGGACTGGAAACACCATATATTTT. Translated, it gives CASIQRGTGNTIYF.

This clonotype was seen at least ten times. The chain employs TRBV19 and TRBJ2-3; TRBD2 might be the D (5 bases). This CDR3 contains 16 residues. V lost 8 bases to trimming and J lost 5 bases, with 23 bases between them. Germline assignment: CDR1 LNHDA and CDR2 SQIVND (reference sequence). The CDR3 DNA follows: TGTGCCAGTCGCGTATATACGTCAGGCGGAGGAGATACGCAGTATTTT. Amino acids: CASRVYTSGGGDTQYF.

The sample holds many counts of this clonotype. The rearrangement links TRBV19 to TRBJ1-2; TRBD1 is a possible D gene (6 bases). CDR1 and CDR2 (germline): LNHDA, SQIVND (reference sequence). Trimming removed 5 bases from V and 7 bases from J, with 11 bases in between. This CDR3 region has 12 residues. The CDR3 region has the DNA TGTGCCAGTAGTCGACAGGAACTTGGCTACACCTTC. Amino acids: CASSRQELGYTF.

The CDR3 sequence: CASSAKEASGKLEQFF. The CDR3 coding sequence is TGTGCCAGCAGCGCTAAAGAGGCTAGCGGGAAGCTTGAGCAGTTCTTC. V is TRBV7-9 and J is TRBJ2-1; 9 bases align to TRBD2. In germline, CDR1 is SEHNR, CDR2 FQNEAQ (reference sequence). The V segment lost 5 bases and the J segment 9 bases; nucleotides outside the gene matches: 14. The length of the CDR3 is 16 residues.

As for this clonotype: This may be a read error: a much more frequent sequence differs by one nucleotide. The J gene is TRBJ2-6, the V gene TRBV3-1; perhaps D is TRBD1 or TRBD2 (6 bases each). This CDR3 has 16 residues. Looked up from germline, CDR1 is LGHDT and CDR2 is YNNKEL (reference sequence). CDR3 amino acids: CASSQRGAAGANVLIF. The CDR3 bases are TGTGCCAGCAGCCAAAGGGGGGCAGCTGGGGCCAACGTCCTGATTTTC.

This clonotype was recorded many times. V is TRBV20-1 and J is TRBJ2-7, with D possibly matching TRBD2 (6 bases). Germline CDR1 is DFQATT and CDR2 is SNEGSKA (reference sequence). Trimming took off 1 base at V and 0 bases at J, with 13 bases between the two ends. The CDR3 runs 15 residues. The CDR3 nucleotides are TGCAGTGCTAGAGGCGGGACCGAAAGCTCCTACGAGCAGTACTTC. This gives the protein CSARGGTESSYEQYF.

This clonotype was detected ten times or more. V usage is TRBV11-2 and J usage is TRBJ2-2; D is uncertain. Between the trimmed V and J ends, which lost 5 bases and 2 bases, there was a span of 9 bases. Germline assignment: CDR1 SGHAT and CDR2 FQNNGV. The CDR3 loop spans 14 amino acids. The DNA for the CDR3 is TGTGCCAGCAGCCCCTCCAGAAACACCGGGGAGCTGTTTTTT. It encodes CASSPSRNTGELFF.